Listed below are T cell receptor beta chains from one sample, sequenced in a study of CD4 T cells in relation to SARS-CoV-2 and coronaviruses. These receptors lack a known antigen. The table came from immunoSEQ multiplex PCR; TCRdb's copy has only in-frame clones and leaves some out. The sample carries about 40,000 clones, under 85% recorded once. The sample taken for sequencing was memory CD4+ T cells from PBMCs, cultured in vitro. These receptors originate from an adult with COVID-19. CDR3s include the opening cysteine and the closing phenylalanine or tryptophan. The order of the fields is J gene, V gene, clone size, D gene, CDR3 DNA, CDR3 protein. The D gene is left open where the match is weak. The size entry is marked missing in some rows and otherwise reads once, few, many or a size class.

TRBJ2-2 | TRBV2 | once | TRBD2 | TGTGCCAGCAGTGATCCCCTAGCGGGAGGAAACACCGGGGAGCTGTTTTTT | CASSDPLAGGNTGELFF
TRBJ2-1 | TRBV20-1 | NA | TRBD2 | TGCAGTGCTAGTTGGGGCGCGGCTAGCGGGGGGAATGAGCAGTTCTTC | CSASWGAASGGNEQFF
TRBJ2-1 | TRBV3-1/TRBV3-2 | NA | NA | TGTGCCAGCAGCCAAGGCTCCTACAATGAGCAGTTCTTC | CASSQGSYNEQFF
TRBJ2-1 | TRBV2 | NA | TRBD2 | TGTGCCAGCAGTGTTGGACTAGCGGGAGTGTACAATGAGCAGTTCTTC | CASSVGLAGVYNEQFF
TRBJ1-5 | TRBV28 | few | NA | TGTGCCAGCAGTTTAATTTCGGGGAACCATCAGCCCCAGCATTTT | CASSLISGNHQPQHF
TRBJ2-7 | TRBV29-1 | NA | NA | TGCAGCCCAATCTGGGGGGACTACGAGCAGTACTTC | CSPIWGDYEQYF
TRBJ2-1 | TRBV7-9 | NA | TRBD2 | TGTGCCAGCAGCTTAGGTTCGACTAGCGGGCTCAATGAGCAGTTCTTC | CASSLGSTSGLNEQFF
TRBJ2-1 | TRBV3-1/TRBV3-2 | NA | TRBD2 | TGTGCCAGCAGCCAAAGAGGCAGCGGGGCTCGGCTATACAATGAGCAGTTCTTC | CASSQRGSGARLYNEQFF
TRBJ2-2 | TRBV2 | few | NA | TGTGCCAGCTGCGGGACGCACACCGGGGAGCTGTTTTTT | CASCGTHTGELFF
TRBJ1-6 | TRBV6-1 | few | NA | TGTGCCAGCAGTGACCTTCTCAGTTCACCCCTCCACTTT | CASSDLLSSPLHF
TRBJ2-7 | TRBV2 | NA | TRBD1 | TGTGCCAGAGGAGGGACAGGGGAGGCCTACGAGCAGTACTTC | CARGGTGEAYEQYF
TRBJ1-3 | TRBV6-5 | once | NA | TGTGCCAGCAGTACGAGGGGTACTGGAAACACCATATATTTT | CASSTRGTGNTIYF
TRBJ2-7 | TRBV6-2/TRBV6-3 | NA | NA | TGTGCCAGCAGTCGTGGACCGGCTGGGGTTCTCGAGCAGTACTTC | CASSRGPAGVLEQYF
TRBJ1-2 | TRBV6-6 | NA | TRBD1 | TGTGCCAGCAGCGCCGGACAGGGCTATGGCTACACCTTC | CASSAGQGYGYTF
TRBJ2-2 | TRBV13 | NA | TRBD2 | TGTGCCAGCAGACAAAGGACTAGCGGGAGGGCCTCGTACACCGGGGAGCTGTTTTTT | CASRQRTSGRASYTGELFF
TRBJ2-5 | TRBV18 | NA | TRBD1 | TGTGCCAGCTCGTCGGACAGGGGAAGGGGCCAGTACTTC | CASSSDRGRGQYF